The 10 T cell receptor beta chains given below trace back to one sample, sequenced in a study of blood T cells in healthy people across ages. Next came a second PCR, run for roughly 6 to 11 cycles, which used a sample-barcoded 5' primer along with a J-beta primer mix. TCRdb re-called the 5' RACE reads through MiXCR, storing one row per CDR3 protein. The table records 1.5 million to 1.9 million distinct CDR3 sequences, less than 45% of them present only once. The source material was blood. These receptors were obtained from a woman in her late teens or twenties in good health.

The chain uses TRBV6-2 or TRBV6-3 and TRBJ2-7; perhaps TRBD1 as D (5 bases). CDR3 length equals 15 residues. V shed 5 bases and J shed 2 bases, with 16 bases lying between them. Germline V gene lookup returns CDR1 MNHEY and CDR2 SVGEGT. The CDR3, as DNA: TGTGCCAGCAGTCAGACAGTGAACCCCCCCTACGAGCAGTACTTC. This gives the protein CASSQTVNPPYEQYF.

This clonotype was observed once. The chain joins TRBV7-2 to TRBJ1-5, with TRBD1 matching 10 bases. CDR3 size: 16 residues. V was pared by 5 bases and J by 1 base, with 5 bases of the junction left unmatched. Germline loops: CDR1 SGHTA, CDR2 FQGNSA. CDR3: CASSRQGATSNQPQHF. In DNA, the CDR3 is TGTGCCAGCAGCAGACAGGGGGCCACGAGCAATCAGCCCCAGCATTTT.

The rearrangement links TRBV18 to TRBJ2-1; 9 nucleotides align to TRBD1. Germline-derived CDR1 and CDR2 are KGHSH and LQKENI. The CDR3 is made up of 16 amino acids. V lost 4 bases, J lost 3 bases, and 7 bases stayed unmatched. Written as DNA, the CDR3 is TGTGCCAGCTCACTACATGGGACAGGGAGCTACAATGAGCAGTTCTTC. Translating it yields CASSLHGTGSYNEQFF.

This clonotype was counted only a few times. The chain uses TRBV29-1 and TRBJ2-7; no firm D call. The CDR3 is 10 amino acids. The germline V and J ends were trimmed by 4 bases and 5 bases, with 6 bases remaining between them. CDR1 is SQVTM and CDR2 is ANQGSEA in the germline V gene. The CDR3, as DNA: TGCAGCGTTGGGGTTAACGAGCAGTACTTC. This encodes CSVGVNEQYF.

The J gene is TRBJ2-3, the V gene TRBV7-6; D unclear. Germline V gene sequence: CDR1 SGHVS, CDR2 FNYEAQ. The V gene lost 3 bases and the J gene lost 3 bases, with 10 bases spanning the gap. The CDR3 runs 14 residues. The CDR3 is CASSFATVTDTQYF. The DNA of the CDR3 is TGTGCCAGCAGCTTCGCCACAGTGACAGATACGCAGTATTTT.

The chain uses TRBV15 and TRBJ1-1, with a weak D call TRBD1 (6 bases). V lost 1 base, J lost 0 bases, and 12 bases lay in between. Per the germline V gene, CDR1 is LNHNV and CDR2 is YYDKDF (reference sequence). CDR3 size: 16 residues. The CDR3 nucleotides read TGTGCCACCAGCAGAGGCCAGGGGTATCTGAACACTGAAGCTTTCTTT. Its translation is CATSRGQGYLNTEAFF.

The genes are TRBV2 and TRBJ2-1; no firm D call. The J call is doubtful: the DNA matches TRBJ2-7 better. Germline loops: CDR1 SNHLY, CDR2 FYNNEI. This CDR3 is 14 amino acids long. The CDR3 region is CASSVTRSYNEQYF. In DNA, the CDR3 is TGTGCCAGCAGTGTGACTCGCTCCTACAATGAGCAGTACTTC.

The rearrangement links TRBV24-1 to TRBJ2-1; 7 nucleotides align to TRBD1. In germline, CDR1 is KGHDR, CDR2 SFDVKD. The CDR3 is 15 residues long. Trimming cost V 4 bases and J 3 bases; bases outside gene matches: 5. CDR3 bases: TGTGCCACCAGTGACATAGGACAGGACTACAATGAGCAGTTCTTC. It specifies CATSDIGQDYNEQFF.

The chain carries TRBV30 and TRBJ2-5; 11 nucleotides align to TRBD1. This CDR3 comprises 13 residues. The germline gives CDR1 GTSNPN, CDR2 SVGIG (reference sequence). The trim removed 4 bases at V and 11 bases at J, leaving 9 bases unmatched. The chain's CDR3 is CAWTGQGVNEQYF. The CDR3 nucleotides are TGTGCCTGGACGGGACAGGGGGTCAATGAGCAGTACTTC.

The chain employs TRBV2 and TRBJ2-1; TRBD2 matches 9 bases. The V gene's germline CDR1 is SNHLY and CDR2 FYNNEI. V lost 6 bases and J lost 5; bases outside the gene matches: 8. The CDR3 length is 15 residues. This chain's CDR3 is CASRAGTSRNNEQFF. DNA of the CDR3: TGTGCCAGCAGGGCCGGGACTAGCAGAAACAATGAGCAGTTCTTC.